This entry concerns a single T cell receptor beta chain. This record belongs to a study of blood T cell repertoires in COVID-19. Across the study: PBMCs, B-cell-depleted T cells, or T cells were the source of the cDNA or gDNA that made up the material.

The length of the CDR3 is 19 residues. TCRdb's copy holds only in-frame clones and misses some; the assay was immunoSEQ multiplex PCR. The data show 300,000 to 350,000 clones, approximately 88% seen once. Sequenced sample: PBMCs or T cells enriched from blood (not recorded which). This chain uses TRBV21-1 with TRBJ1-5; the table gives TRBD1 as D, unverified against the DNA. TRBV21-1 is a listed pseudogene. The source of this sequence is a man younger than 45 who had recovered from COVID-19. The CDR3 nucleotides are TGTGCCAGCAGCAAAGACAGTGACCATGGGCGTAACTTCAATCAGCCCCAGCATTTT. Its translation: CASSKDSDHGRNFNQPQHF.